This passage covers 15 T cell receptor beta chains from one sample sequenced in a study of T cell responses to AZD1222 COVID-19 vaccine. Profiling relied on immunoSEQ multiplex PCR, and the TCRdb table lists in-frame clones only, not all of them. The top ten clones hold roughly 4.4% of a sample with about 110,000 clones, 70% to 90% of them seen once. The starting material was peripheral blood, obtained 28 days after the second AZD1222 dose. These receptors were collected from an adult who received the AZD1222 COVID-19 vaccine.

V gene TRBV5-1 combines with J gene TRBJ1-1, with D unresolved. Per the germline V gene, CDR1 is SGHRS and CDR2 is YFSETQ. CDR3 length: 15 amino acids. V was shortened by 0 bases and J by 4 bases, with 13 bases between the two germline ends. In nucleotides, the CDR3 is TGCGCCAGCAGCTTGGGTAGCGGAAGAGGCACTGAAGCTTTCTTT. Protein sequence: CASSLGSGRGTEAFF.

This chain links TRBV6-2 or TRBV6-3 with TRBJ2-3; 9 bases map to TRBD2. Germline V gene lookup returns CDR1 MNHEY and CDR2 SVGEGT. J lost 1 base, V lost 5 bases, and 4 bases had no gene match. This CDR3 spans 15 amino acids. The CDR3 DNA follows: TGTGCCAGCAGTCCCAAGCGGGAGGGCACAGATACGCAGTATTTT. This sequence encodes CASSPKREGTDTQYF.

This clone was observed once. This chain joins TRBV19 and TRBJ2-1, with 7 positions matching TRBD2. J lost 4 bases, V lost 5 bases, and 11 bases had no gene match. Germline CDR1 LNHDA, CDR2 SQIVND (reference sequence). The CDR3 covers 16 residues. The chain's CDR3 is CASSAFSSGSYNEQFF. CDR3 DNA sequence: TGTGCCAGTAGTGCCTTCTCTAGCGGTTCTTACAATGAGCAGTTCTTC.

The V call is TRBV9, the J call TRBJ1-1; D is perhaps TRBD1 (5 bases). CDR3 length: 13 amino acids. Germline V gene data show CDR1 as SGDLS and CDR2 as YYNGEE. The V gene lost 0 bases and the J gene lost 7 bases, with 10 bases spanning the gap. The CDR3 spells CASSVGRGGEAFF. DNA of the CDR3: TGTGCCAGCAGCGTAGGGAGGGGAGGTGAAGCTTTCTTT.

The V gene is TRBV6-2 or TRBV6-3, the J gene TRBJ2-2, with D unresolved. The germline CDR1 and CDR2 sequences are MNHEY and SVGEGT. The CDR3 has 16 residues. V was pared by 0 bases and J by 6 bases, with 14 bases between. CDR3 loop: CASSYSIGLTPGELFF. The DNA of the CDR3 is TGTGCCAGCAGTTACTCGATCGGCCTGACCCCCGGGGAGCTGTTTTTT.

The gene calls are TRBV12-3 or TRBV12-4 and TRBJ1-1; no clear D. V gave up 7 bases and J gave up 7 bases, with 7 bases separating them. This CDR3 spans 10 amino acids. CDR3 bases: TGTGCCAGCAAGGGTGGTGAAGCTTTCTTT. This gives the protein CASKGGEAFF.

J is TRBJ2-1 and V is TRBV7-3, with D possibly being TRBD2 (7 bases). The CDR3 is made up of 16 amino acids. Trimming took off 2 bases at V and 3 bases at J, with 14 bases between the two ends. Germline V CDR1 and CDR2: SGHTA, FQGTGA. The CDR3 DNA reads as TGTGCCAGCAGCTTATTTCCGGGGGGCTACTACAATGAGCAGTTCTTC. It is translated as CASSLFPGGYYNEQFF.

The rearrangement uses TRBV6-5 and TRBJ2-7; the match to TRBD2 covers 9 bases. The CDR3 contains 14 residues. The trim removed 7 bases at V and 6 bases at J, leaving 10 bases unmatched. CDR1 and CDR2 (germline): MNHEY, SVGAGI. The CDR3: CASTGLAMIGEQYF. The CDR3 region has the DNA TGTGCCAGCACCGGACTAGCGATGATCGGCGAGCAGTACTTC.

The chain has TRBV7-2 and TRBJ2-7; a possible D gene is TRBD2 (5 bases). The CDR3 runs to 12 residues. V lost 1 base, J lost 6 bases, and 7 bases lay in between. Germline CDR1 SGHTA, CDR2 FQGNSA. This chain's CDR3 is CASSLGRSEQYF. CDR3 nucleotide sequence: TGTGCCAGCAGCTTAGGGAGGAGCGAGCAGTACTTC. The full variable domain, with the rest looked up from reference TRBV7-2 and TRBJ2-7, is GAGVSQSPSNKVTEKGKDVELRCDPISGHTALYWYRQSLGQGLEFLIYFQGNSAPDKSGLPSDRFSAERTGGSVSTLTIQRTQQEDSAVYLCASSLGRSEQYFGPGTRLTVT.

The chain carries TRBV4-3 and TRBJ2-7, with 11 bases identical to TRBD2. Trimming took 2 bases from V and 4 from J; bases not matched to a gene: 4. This CDR3 is built from 15 residues. Germline V lookup: CDR1 LGHNA, CDR2 YSLEER. The CDR3 coding sequence is TGCGCCAGCAGCCAAAGGCTAGCGGGGGGATACGAGCAGTACTTC. The encoded protein is CASSQRLAGGYEQYF.

V usage is TRBV10-2 and J usage is TRBJ2-7; maybe TRBD2 (5 bases). This CDR3 comprises 12 residues. Per germline, CDR1 WSHSY and CDR2 SAAADI. V dropped 6 bases and J dropped 2 bases, with 8 bases sitting between them. CDR3 nucleotide sequence: TGCGCCAGCAGGAGGGAGACCTACGAGCAGTACTTC. It specifies CASRRETYEQYF.

The V and J genes are TRBV4-3 and TRBJ2-1, with 14 positions matching TRBD2. The J segment lost 2 bases and the V segment lost 4 bases, leaving 4 bases of the junction unmatched. Germline V gene lookup returns CDR1 LGHNA and CDR2 YSLEER. This CDR3 comprises 17 residues. CDR3 in DNA: TGCGCCAGCAGCCGGGGACTAGCGGGAGACCCCTACAATGAGCAGTTCTTC. Protein sequence: CASSRGLAGDPYNEQFF.

This sequence joins TRBV20-1 and TRBJ2-5, with 8 bases fitting TRBD1. The CDR3 runs to 14 residues. CDR1 is DFQATT and CDR2 is SNEGSKA in the germline V gene (reference sequence). Losses at the gene ends were 3 bases for V and 3 bases for J; bases not matched to a gene: 6. The CDR3 DNA sequence: TGCAGTGCTAGTGGACAGGGTTTGAAAGAGACCCAGTACTTC. Residues: CSASGQGLKETQYF.

Points on this clone: The same CDR3 also results from other DNA sequences found in this sample. The gene calls are TRBV7-9 and TRBJ1-6; D remains ambiguous. This CDR3 region has 14 residues. Looked up from germline, CDR1 is SEHNR and CDR2 is FQNEAQ (reference sequence). V lost 1 base, J lost 7 bases, and 8 bases lay in between. CDR3 in amino acids: CASSLGQLNSPLHF. As DNA, the CDR3 is TGTGCCAGCAGCTTAGGGCAGCTGAATTCACCCCTCCACTTT.

The rearrangement links TRBV7-3 to TRBJ2-1; a weak D match, TRBD2 (6 bases). The germline V gene has CDR1 SGHTA and CDR2 FQGTGA. V was cut by 2 bases and J by 2 bases, with 22 bases left in between. This CDR3 region has 19 residues. CDR3 coding DNA: TGTGCCAGCAGCTTACGTCCCCAAACTAGCCCTACCACCTACAATGAGCAGTTCTTC. Its protein is CASSLRPQTSPTTYNEQFF. The full variable domain, in which reference TRBV7-3 and TRBJ2-1 provide the parts outside the CDR3, is GAGVSQTPSNKVTEKGKYVELRCDPISGHTALYWYRQSLGQGPEFLIYFQGTGAADDSGLPNDRFFAVRPEGSVSTLKIQRTERGDSAVYLCASSLRPQTSPTTYNEQFFGPGTRLTVL.